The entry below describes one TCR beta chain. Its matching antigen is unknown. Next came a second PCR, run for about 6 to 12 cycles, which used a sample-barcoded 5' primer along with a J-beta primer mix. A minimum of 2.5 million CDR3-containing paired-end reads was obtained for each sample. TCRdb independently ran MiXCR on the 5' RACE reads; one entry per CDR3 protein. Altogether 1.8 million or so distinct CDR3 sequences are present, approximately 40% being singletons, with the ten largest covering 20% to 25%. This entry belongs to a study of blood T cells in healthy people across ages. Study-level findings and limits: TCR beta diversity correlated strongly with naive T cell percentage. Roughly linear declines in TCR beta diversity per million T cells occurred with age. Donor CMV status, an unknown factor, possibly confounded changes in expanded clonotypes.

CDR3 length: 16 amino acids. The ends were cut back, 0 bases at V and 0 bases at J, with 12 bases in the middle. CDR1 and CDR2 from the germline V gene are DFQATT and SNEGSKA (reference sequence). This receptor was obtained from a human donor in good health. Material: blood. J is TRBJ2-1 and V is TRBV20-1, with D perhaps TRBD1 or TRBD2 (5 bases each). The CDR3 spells CSARENWGSSYNEQFF. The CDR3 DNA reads TGCAGTGCTAGAGAAAACTGGGGGAGCTCCTACAATGAGCAGTTCTTC.